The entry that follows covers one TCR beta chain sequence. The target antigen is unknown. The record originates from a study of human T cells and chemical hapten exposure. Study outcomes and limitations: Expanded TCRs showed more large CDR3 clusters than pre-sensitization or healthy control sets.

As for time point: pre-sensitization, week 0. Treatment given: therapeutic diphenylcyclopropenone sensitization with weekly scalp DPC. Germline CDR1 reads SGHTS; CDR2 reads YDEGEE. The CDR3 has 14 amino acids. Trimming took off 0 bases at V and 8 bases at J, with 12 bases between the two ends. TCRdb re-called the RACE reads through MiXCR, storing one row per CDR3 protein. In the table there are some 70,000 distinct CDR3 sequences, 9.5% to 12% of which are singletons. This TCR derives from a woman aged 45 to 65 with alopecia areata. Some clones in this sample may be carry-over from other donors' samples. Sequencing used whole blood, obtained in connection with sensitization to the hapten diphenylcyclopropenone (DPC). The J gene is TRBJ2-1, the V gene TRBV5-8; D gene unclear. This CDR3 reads CASSLGVSGDEQFF. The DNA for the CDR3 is TGTGCCAGCAGCTTGGGAGTTAGTGGCGATGAGCAGTTCTTC.